A selection of T cell receptor beta chains follows, all from one sample in a study of T cells in Graves' hyperthyroidism and ophthalmopathy. A single record per CDR3 protein comes from TCRdb applying MiXCR to the multiplex PCR reads. Of under 350,000 distinct CDR3 sequences in the sample, 20% to 25% were seen once. Sequenced: blood. These receptors were collected from a man aged 35-49 years with Graves' hyperthyroidism that later progressed to Graves' ophthalmopathy. The CDR3 runs from the conserved cysteine through the conserved F or W. Fields, in order: clone size, V gene, CDR3 length, D gene, J gene, CDR3 protein, CDR3 DNA. The D gene is left open where the match is weak. For some rows the clone size is stated as once, few or many, or as a class when expanded; others skip it.

>many|TRBV7-9|14|TRBD1|TRBJ2-5
CASSLTGVIETQYF
TGTGCCAGCAGCTTAACAGGGGTGATTGAGACCCAGTACTTC
>-|TRBV28|12|-|TRBJ2-5
CASTQGRETQYF
TGTGCCAGCACCCAGGGGCGAGAGACCCAGTACTTC
>-|TRBV24-1|15|-|TRBJ2-5
CATSAFRGIQETQYF
TGTGCCACCAGTGCCTTTAGGGGGATCCAAGAGACCCAGTACTTC
>few|TRBV3-1|16|TRBD2|TRBJ2-3
CASSQDLAGVTDTQYF
TGTGCCAGCAGCCAAGACCTAGCGGGAGTAACAGATACGCAGTATTTT
>many|TRBV28|14|-|TRBJ2-7
CASTSASQTYEQYF
TGTGCCAGCACTTCCGCTAGTCAAACCTACGAGCAGTACTTC
>once|TRBV29-1|13|TRBD2|TRBJ2-5
CSVRRGSGETQYF
TGCAGCGTACGGCGGGGGTCGGGGGAGACCCAGTACTTC
>many|TRBV6-5|11|-|TRBJ2-7
CASSYEREQYF
TGTGCCAGCAGTTACGAACGCGAGCAGTACTTC
>many|TRBV12-3/TRBV12-4|17|TRBD2|TRBJ2-5
CASSPGTSGRPLETQYF
TGTGCCAGCAGTCCCGGGACTAGCGGGAGGCCCCTCGAGACCCAGTACTTC
>many|TRBV20-1|14|-|TRBJ2-7
CSASYGEKHYEQYF
TGCAGTGCTTCCTACGGCGAAAAACACTACGAGCAGTACTTC
>many|TRBV20-1|14|TRBD1|TRBJ1-5
CSANQGVSHQPQHF
TGCAGTGCAAACCAGGGGGTTAGTCATCAGCCCCAGCATTTT
>many|TRBV12-5|11|-|TRBJ1-1
CASALDTEAFF
TGTGCTAGTGCTTTGGACACTGAAGCTTTCTTT
>-|TRBV19|15|-|TRBJ1-1
CASSMGGSSDTEAFF
TGTGCCAGTAGTATGGGGGGGTCGTCGGACACTGAAGCTTTCTTT
>many|TRBV5-5|13|-|TRBJ2-7
CASSLTDTYEQYF
TGTGCCAGCAGCTTGACGGATACCTACGAGCAGTACTTC
>many|TRBV29-1|15|-|TRBJ2-5
CSVDGGSRLQETQYF
TGCAGCGTTGATGGCGGGTCTAGGCTCCAAGAGACCCAGTACTTC
>-|TRBV12-3/TRBV12-4|16|-|TRBJ2-5
CASSLGLGLFGETQYF
TGTGCCAGCAGTTTGGGTCTTGGGTTATTTGGAGAGACCCAGTACTTC
>many|TRBV6-2/TRBV6-3|14|TRBD2|TRBJ2-7
CASSSPSGAYEQYF
TGTGCCAGCAGTTCCCCTAGCGGCGCCTACGAGCAGTACTTC
>many|TRBV6-2/TRBV6-3|15|TRBD2|TRBJ2-2
CASSYRPSGSGELFF
TGTGCCAGCAGTTACCGTCCTAGCGGGAGTGGGGAGCTGTTTTTT
>-|TRBV12-3/TRBV12-4|14|-|TRBJ2-7
CASSLGTTIYEQYF
TGTGCCAGCAGTTTAGGGACGACGATCTACGAGCAGTACTTC
>-|TRBV6-1|15|-|TRBJ2-7
CASSPQGTPRHEQYF
TGTGCCAGCAGCCCTCAGGGAACACCCAGGCACGAGCAGTACTTC
>-|TRBV19|17|-|TRBJ2-2
CASSIGPPGENTGELFF
TGTGCCAGTAGTATAGGCCCCCCGGGGGAGAACACCGGGGAGCTGTTTTTT
>many|TRBV29-1|15|-|TRBJ2-7
CSVNSVRGNAYEQYF
TGCAGCGTTAACAGCGTAAGGGGGAACGCCTACGAGCAGTACTTC
>-|TRBV6-1|13|-|TRBJ2-7
CASSTGEYYEQYF
TGTGCCAGCAGCACCGGGGAGTACTACGAGCAGTACTTC
>many|TRBV12-3/TRBV12-4|14|-|TRBJ1-1
CASSSNGRRPEAFF
TGTGCCAGCAGTTCGAACGGCCGCCGCCCAGAAGCTTTCTTT
>many|TRBV6-1|14|-|TRBJ2-7
CASSESGGSYEQYF
TGTGCCAGCAGTGAATCCGGTGGAAGCTACGAGCAGTACTTC
>-|TRBV6-1|16|TRBD1|TRBJ2-5
CASSEAGRTGGETQYF
TGTGCCAGCAGTGAAGCCGGGAGGACAGGGGGAGAGACCCAGTACTTC
>-|TRBV12-3/TRBV12-4|14|-|TRBJ1-1
CASSFGAANTEAFF
TGTGCCAGCAGTTTCGGGGCAGCTAACACTGAAGCTTTCTTT
>many|TRBV20-1|10|-|TRBJ1-2
CSASGYGYTF
TGCAGTGCTAGCGGCTATGGCTACACCTTC
>-|TRBV12-3/TRBV12-4|15|-|TRBJ1-5
CASSLSPSSNQPQHF
TGTGCCAGCAGTTTAAGTCCCTCGAGCAATCAGCCCCAGCATTTT
>many|TRBV20-1|15|-|TRBJ2-5
CSARTRGAYQETQYF
TGCAGTGCAAGGACTAGGGGGGCCTATCAAGAGACCCAGTACTTC
>-|TRBV27|14|-|TRBJ2-5
CASSRTGTPETQYF
TGTGCCAGCAGTCGAACCGGGACTCCTGAGACCCAGTACTTC
>many|TRBV18|16|TRBD1|TRBJ1-5
CASSPGTGARDQPQHF
TGTGCCAGCTCACCGGGGACAGGGGCCCGTGATCAGCCCCAGCATTTT
>many|TRBV12-3/TRBV12-4|15|TRBD1|TRBJ1-2
CASSPEGNRGDGYTF
TGTGCCAGCAGTCCAGAGGGAAACAGGGGGGATGGCTACACCTTC
>-|TRBV28|14|-|TRBJ1-5
CASTGRRSSQPQHF
TGTGCCAGCACCGGGCGTAGATCAAGTCAGCCCCAGCATTTT
>many|TRBV24-1|12|-|TRBJ2-2
CATSVYTGELFF
TGTGCCACCAGTGTTTACACCGGGGAGCTGTTTTTT
>many|TRBV28|14|-|TRBJ1-2
CASSPVLFSKGYTF
TGTGCCAGCAGCCCCGTGCTTTTTTCGAAGGGCTACACCTTC
>many|TRBV5-6|16|TRBD2|TRBJ2-2
CASSPGGLANTGELFF
TGTGCCAGCAGCCCGGGGGGACTAGCAAACACCGGGGAGCTGTTTTTT
>-|TRBV29-1|13|TRBD1|TRBJ2-5
CSVEEGARQTQYF
TGCAGCGTCGAAGAGGGGGCAAGGCAGACCCAGTACTTC
>-|TRBV15|16|TRBD2|TRBJ2-7
CATSSPGLAKTYEQYF
TGTGCCACCAGCAGTCCCGGACTAGCGAAGACCTACGAGCAGTACTTC
>many|TRBV2|15|TRBD2|TRBJ2-5
CASSGGLAGEETQYF
TGTGCCAGCAGCGGGGGACTAGCGGGAGAGGAGACCCAGTACTTC
>many|TRBV4-1|16|TRBD2|TRBJ2-2
CASSQETSGRTGELFF
TGCGCCAGCAGCCAAGAGACTAGCGGGCGTACCGGGGAGCTGTTTTTT
>many|TRBV18|15|-|TRBJ2-7
CASSPWTAPSYEQYF
TGTGCCAGCTCACCATGGACAGCCCCCTCCTACGAGCAGTACTTC
>-|TRBV15|13|-|TRBJ2-7
CATSTDLSYEQYF
TGTGCCACCAGTACCGACTTGTCCTACGAGCAGTACTTC
>few|TRBV6-1|14|-|TRBJ1-2
CASSERGSAYGYTF
TGTGCCAGCAGTGAACGGGGTTCGGCGTATGGCTACACCTTC
>many|TRBV20-1|14|TRBD1|TRBJ2-4
CSATSGQGINIQYF
TGCAGTGCTACGTCGGGACAGGGGATAAACATTCAGTACTTC
>many|TRBV12-3/TRBV12-4|15|TRBD2|TRBJ2-7
CASSPGLAGGGEQYF
TGTGCCAGCAGTCCGGGACTAGCGGGAGGGGGCGAGCAGTACTTC
>many|TRBV29-1|12|-|TRBJ1-5
CSVGGGAEPQHF
TGCAGCGTTGGAGGGGGTGCTGAGCCCCAGCATTTT
>many|TRBV15|16|-|TRBJ2-7
CATSRPPGGAKDEQYF
TGTGCCACCAGCAGGCCCCCTGGGGGGGCTAAGGACGAGCAGTACTTC